These 10 T cell receptor beta chains share one sample of origin, sequenced in a study of blood T cell repertoires in COVID-19. Method: immunoSEQ multiplex PCR; TCRdb's copy keeps in-frame clones and lacks some. The table lists 150,000 or so clones, 80% to 90% of them singletons. Specimen: peripheral blood. The receptors derive from a man aged 18 to 35 with COVID-19, enrolled during active disease.

The rearrangement links TRBV9 to TRBJ2-7, with 9 bases that match TRBD2. Per the germline V gene, CDR1 is SGDLS and CDR2 is YYNGEE. The CDR3 totals 14 residues. The junction had 4 bases not matched to a gene; V was cut back by 0 bases and J by 6 bases. The CDR3 DNA follows: TGTGCCAGCAGCGTAGTTGGCGGGAGGGGCGAGCAGTACTTC. Amino acids: CASSVVGGRGEQYF.

This clone appeared a few times. The CDR3 spells CASSSGRNNEQFF. For the CDR3, the DNA is TGTGCCAGCAGTTCCGGGAGAAACAATGAGCAGTTCTTC. This chain connects TRBV6-2 or TRBV6-3 to TRBJ2-1; TRBD2 is a possible D gene (6 bases). Germline CDR1 reads MNHEY; CDR2 reads SVGEGT. The CDR3 is 13 amino acids. The V end was cut by 4 bases, the J end by 5 bases, with 9 bases between.

A word on this clone: Germline and junction disagree at one end, which may indicate a read error. The chain links TRBV27 to TRBJ1-4; 10 bases line up with TRBD1. The germline V gene has CDR1 MNHEY and CDR2 SMNVEV (reference sequence). The CDR3 has 15 residues. The CDR3 nucleotides read TGTGCCAGCAGTTTTAGACCGGGACAGGGGATGAAACTGCTTTTT. Amino acid sequence: CASSFRPGQGMKLLF.

The rearrangement links TRBV27 to TRBJ2-7; 8 nucleotides match TRBD1. The CDR3 extends over 14 amino acids. V was pared by 4 bases and J by 5 bases, with 7 bases of the junction left unmatched. In germline, CDR1 is MNHEY, CDR2 SMNVEV (reference sequence). The CDR3 is CASSSWTGFNEQYF. The DNA for the CDR3 is TGTGCCAGCAGTTCCTGGACAGGGTTTAACGAGCAGTACTTC.

The chain recombines TRBV5-6 with TRBJ2-7; 9 bases agree with TRBD1. Trimming removed 4 bases from V and 4 bases from J; junction bases left unmatched: 9. The CDR3 contains 15 residues. Germline values: CDR1 SGHDT, CDR2 YYEEEE. The CDR3 region is CASSAWDRVRYEQYF. CDR3 in DNA: TGTGCCAGCAGCGCCTGGGACAGGGTTAGATACGAGCAGTACTTC. Looking up the rest from reference TRBV5-6 and TRBJ2-7 gives the full variable domain: DAGVTQSPTHLIKTRGQQVTLRCSPKSGHDTVSWYQQALGQGPQFIFQYYEEEERQRGNFPDRFSGHQFPNYSSELNVNALLLGDSALYLCASSAWDRVRYEQYFGPGTRLTVT.

This chain links TRBV24-1 with TRBJ1-1; maybe TRBD1 (6 bases). CDR1 is KGHDR and CDR2 is SFDVKD in the germline V gene. The CDR3 consists of 14 residues. V lost 7 bases to trimming and J lost 1 base, with 12 bases between them. The CDR3 protein is CATRDSFGNTEAFF. DNA of the CDR3: TGTGCCACCAGGGACAGCTTTGGGAACACTGAAGCTTTCTTT.

The chain employs TRBV3-1 (or the pseudogene TRBV3-2) and TRBJ2-1; D possibly corresponds to TRBD2 (5 bases). Deletions cut 1 base from V and 2 bases from J, with 12 bases between. CDR3 size: 16 residues. Germline V gene lookup returns CDR1 LGHDT and CDR2 YNNKEL (reference sequence). Written as DNA, the CDR3 is TGTGCCAGCAGCCAAGCTACCGGGAACCCCTACAATGAGCAGTTCTTC. Its protein product is CASSQATGNPYNEQFF.

This sequence joins TRBV2 and TRBJ1-5, with 7 nucleotides matching TRBD1. V shed 6 bases and J 7 bases; nucleotides not matched to a gene: 3. Germline V gene data show CDR1 as SNHLY and CDR2 as FYNNEI. This CDR3 spans 12 amino acids. The CDR3 DNA follows: TGTGCCAGCAGCGACAGGGTGCAGCCCCAGCATTTT. Translated, it gives CASSDRVQPQHF. Full variable domain (rest looked up from reference TRBV2 and TRBJ1-5): EPEVTQTPSHQVTQMGQEVILRCVPISNHLYFYWYRQILGQKVEFLVSFYNNEISEKSEIFDDQFSVERPDGSNFTLKIRSTKLEDSAMYFCASSDRVQPQHFGDGTRLSIL.

This clone was seen a single time. The rearrangement uses TRBV5-6 and TRBJ2-5; TRBD2 matches at 7 bases. This CDR3 spans 17 amino acids. Germline CDR1 and CDR2: SGHDT and YYEEEE. The junction had 9 bases not matched to a gene; V was cut back by 0 bases and J by 1 base. CDR3 protein: CASSLVMGEGGQETQYF. The DNA for the CDR3 is TGTGCCAGCAGCTTGGTGATGGGGGAGGGCGGCCAAGAGACCCAGTACTTC.

The chain joins TRBV6-4 to TRBJ2-1, with 11 bases identical to TRBD2. This CDR3 has 14 amino acids. Trimming took 2 bases from V and 6 from J; bases not matched to a gene: 0. CDR1 and CDR2 (germline): MRHNA, SNTAGT. CDR3 in DNA: TGTGCCAGCAGTGACGGACTAGCGGGCAATGAGCAGTTCTTC. Translated: CASSDGLAGNEQFF.